This TCR beta chain is drawn from a study of cytotoxic CD8 clonotypes in ibrutinib-treated CLL. In the study overall: Within the patient group, 11 were relapsed/refractory and roughly 16 treatment-naive, and 17 were IGHV unmutated.

Assay: immunoSEQ multiplex PCR; the TCRdb copy retains only in-frame clones and omits some. This sample carries about 49,000 clones, more than 45% of them seen once, and the ten largest clones take 32%. Germline trimming cut 0 bases from V and 8 bases from J; bases unmatched to any gene: 8. This CDR3 region has 15 residues. The V gene's germline CDR1 is SGHRS and CDR2 YFSETQ. This sequence originates from a human donor with chronic lymphocytic leukemia. The rearrangement joins TRBV5-1 to TRBJ1-5; 7 nucleotides agree with TRBD1. The sequencing used PBMCs, collected after 12 months of ibrutinib treatment. The CDR3 is CASSLAGDRAEPQHF. The CDR3 DNA sequence: TGCGCCAGCAGCTTGGCCGGTGACAGGGCAGAGCCCCAGCATTTT.